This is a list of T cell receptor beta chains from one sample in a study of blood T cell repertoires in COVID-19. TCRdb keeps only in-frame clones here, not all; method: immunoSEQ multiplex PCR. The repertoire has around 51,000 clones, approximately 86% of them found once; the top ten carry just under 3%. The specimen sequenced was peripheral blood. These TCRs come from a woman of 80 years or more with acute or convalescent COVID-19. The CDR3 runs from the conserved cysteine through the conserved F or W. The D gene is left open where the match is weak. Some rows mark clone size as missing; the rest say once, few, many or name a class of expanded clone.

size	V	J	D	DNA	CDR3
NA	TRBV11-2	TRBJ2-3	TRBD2	TGTGCCAGCAGCCAGGGCAACGGGGGGGGCGGAGATACGCAGTATTTT	CASSQGNGGGGDTQYF
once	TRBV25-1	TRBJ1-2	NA	TGTGCCAGCAGTGAAGACGTGTTCAGGGGTGGCTACACCTTC	CASSEDVFRGGYTF
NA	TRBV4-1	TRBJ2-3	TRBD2	TGCGCCAGCAGCCGCGGACTAGCGGGGGCGACAGATACGCAGTATTTT	CASSRGLAGATDTQYF
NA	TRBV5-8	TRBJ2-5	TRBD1	TGTGCCAGCAGCTGGGGGCTGACAGGGGGGCAAGAGACCCAGTACTTC	CASSWGLTGGQETQYF
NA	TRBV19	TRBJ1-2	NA	TGTGCCAGTACCCGAGGAGACGCTAACTATGGCTACACCTTC	CASTRGDANYGYTF
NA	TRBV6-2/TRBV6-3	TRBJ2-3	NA	TGTGCCAGCAGTTCCGGCACAGATACGCAGTATTTT	CASSSGTDTQYF
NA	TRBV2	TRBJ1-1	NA	TGTGCCAGCAGTGACGGCTCCGTGAGGACTGAAGCTTTCTTT	CASSDGSVRTEAFF
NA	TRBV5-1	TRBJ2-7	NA	TGCGCCAGCAGCCCCCTGACAGGTCCCTCCTACGAGCAGTACTTC	CASSPLTGPSYEQYF
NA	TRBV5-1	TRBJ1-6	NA	TGCGCCAGCAGCTTCGGGGGAGGGGAGAATTCACCCCTCCACTTT	CASSFGGGENSPLHF
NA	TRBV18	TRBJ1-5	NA	TGTGCCAGCTCACCAGGGGCAGTACAGCCCCAGCATTTT	CASSPGAVQPQHF
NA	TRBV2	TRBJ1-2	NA	TGTGCCAGCAGTGAGGCGGCAGGTCGGCGGGTCTATGGCTACACCTTC	CASSEAAGRRVYGYTF
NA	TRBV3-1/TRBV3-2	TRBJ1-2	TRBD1	TGTGCCAGCAGTTTTTTGGACAGGGGGTATGGCTACACCTTC	CASSFLDRGYGYTF
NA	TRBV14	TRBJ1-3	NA	TGTGCCAGCAGCCAAGTGCGAGGAAACACCATATATTTT	CASSQVRGNTIYF
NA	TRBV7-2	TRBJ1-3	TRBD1	TGTGCCAGCAGCGGGACAGGCTCTGGAAACACCATATATTTT	CASSGTGSGNTIYF
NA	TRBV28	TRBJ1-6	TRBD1	TGTGCCACCCACAGGGGTTATAATTCACCCCTCCACTTT	CATHRGYNSPLHF
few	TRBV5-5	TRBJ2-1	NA	TGTGCCAGCAGCTTGTTGGGGCGAGAGCAGTTCTTC	CASSLLGREQFF
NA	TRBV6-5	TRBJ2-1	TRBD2	TGTGCCAGCAGCGGCCGAGCGGGGAGAGATAATGAGCAGTTCTTC	CASSGRAGRDNEQFF
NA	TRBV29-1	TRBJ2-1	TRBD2	TGCACCAGCGGGGTAGCGGGGACAAATGAGCAGTTCTTC	CTSGVAGTNEQFF
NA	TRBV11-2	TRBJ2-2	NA	TGTGCCAGCAGCTTCCTACCCGGCACCGGGGAGCTGTTTTTT	CASSFLPGTGELFF
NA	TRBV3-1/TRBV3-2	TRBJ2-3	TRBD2	TGTGCCAGCAGCCAAGATTCCCCACTAGCGGGGGGGCCGGCAGATACGCAGTATTTT	CASSQDSPLAGGPADTQYF
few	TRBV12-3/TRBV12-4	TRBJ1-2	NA	TGTGCCAGCAGTTTCGGGGTTTATGGCTACACCTTC	CASSFGVYGYTF
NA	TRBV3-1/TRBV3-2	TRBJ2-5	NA	TGTGCCAGCAGCCAAGATGGCCGGCGCACGGGGACCCAGTACTTC	CASSQDGRRTGTQYF
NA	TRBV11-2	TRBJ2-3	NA	TGTGCCAGCAGCTTAGAGCAGGGGTGGGATACGCAGTATTTT	CASSLEQGWDTQYF
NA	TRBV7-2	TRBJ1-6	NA	TGTGCCAGCAGCTTGACAGGCAAGGGCTCCTATAATTCACCCCTCCACTTT	CASSLTGKGSYNSPLHF
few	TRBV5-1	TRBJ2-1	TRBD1	TGCGCCAGCAGCTTGCAGGCAGGGGGCAACAATGAGCAGTTCTTC	CASSLQAGGNNEQFF
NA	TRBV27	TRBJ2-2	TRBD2	TGTGCCAGCAGTTTACGGGGGGCCGGGGAGCTGTTTTTT	CASSLRGAGELFF
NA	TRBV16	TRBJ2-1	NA	TGTGCCAGCAGCCAATTGAGGAACAATGAGCAGTTCTTC	CASSQLRNNEQFF
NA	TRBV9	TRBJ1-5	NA	TGTGCCAGCAGCCCGGGGGAAGGGCGAGGGCAGCCCCAGCATTTT	CASSPGEGRGQPQHF
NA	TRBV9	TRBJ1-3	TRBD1	TGTGCCAGCGCGCCAGGGGGTTTCGGGAACACCATATATTTT	CASAPGGFGNTIYF
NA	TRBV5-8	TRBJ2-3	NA	TGTGCCAGCAGCTTGGACGGCAGGGTAGCAGATACGCAGTATTTT	CASSLDGRVADTQYF
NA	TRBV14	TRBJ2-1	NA	TGTGCCAGCAGCCTCAGGGGACAACCAGGGAATGAGCAGTTCTTC	CASSLRGQPGNEQFF
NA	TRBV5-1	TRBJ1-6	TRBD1	TGCGCCAGCAGTCGACAGGGGGCAATTAATAATTCACCCCTCCACTTT	CASSRQGAINNSPLHF